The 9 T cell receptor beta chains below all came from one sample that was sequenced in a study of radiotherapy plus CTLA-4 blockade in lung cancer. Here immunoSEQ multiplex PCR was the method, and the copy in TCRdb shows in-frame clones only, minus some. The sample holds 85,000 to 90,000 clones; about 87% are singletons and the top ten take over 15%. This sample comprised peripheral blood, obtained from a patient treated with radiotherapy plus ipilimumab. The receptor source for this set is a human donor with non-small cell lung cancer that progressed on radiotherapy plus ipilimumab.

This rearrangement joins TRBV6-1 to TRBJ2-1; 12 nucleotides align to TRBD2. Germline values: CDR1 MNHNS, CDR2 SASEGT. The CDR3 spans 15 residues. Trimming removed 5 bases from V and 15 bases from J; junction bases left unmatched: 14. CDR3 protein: CASSTPLAGGRVTFF. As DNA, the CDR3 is TGTGCCAGCAGTACACCCCTAGCGGGGGGGCGAGTTACGTTCTTC.

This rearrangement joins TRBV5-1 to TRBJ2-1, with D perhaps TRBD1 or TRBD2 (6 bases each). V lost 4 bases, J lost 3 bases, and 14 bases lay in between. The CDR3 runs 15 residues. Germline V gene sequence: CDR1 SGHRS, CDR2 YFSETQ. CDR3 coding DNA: TGCGCCAGCAGCGCTGGAGGGGGGAGCTACAATGAGCAGTTCTTC. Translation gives CASSAGGGSYNEQFF. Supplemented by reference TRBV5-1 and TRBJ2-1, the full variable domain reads KAGVTQTPRYLIKTRGQQVTLSCSPISGHRSVSWYQQTPGQGLQFLFEYFSETQRNKGNFPGRFSGRQFSNSRSEMNVSTLELGDSALYLCASSAGGGSYNEQFFGPGTRLTVL.

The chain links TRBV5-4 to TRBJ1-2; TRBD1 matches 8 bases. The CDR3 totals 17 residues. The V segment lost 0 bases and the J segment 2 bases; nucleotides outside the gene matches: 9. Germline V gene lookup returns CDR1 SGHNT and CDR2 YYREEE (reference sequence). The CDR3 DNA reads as TGTGCCAGCAGCTTGGAGGGCTGGACAGGGCTGAACTATGGCTACACCTTC. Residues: CASSLEGWTGLNYGYTF.

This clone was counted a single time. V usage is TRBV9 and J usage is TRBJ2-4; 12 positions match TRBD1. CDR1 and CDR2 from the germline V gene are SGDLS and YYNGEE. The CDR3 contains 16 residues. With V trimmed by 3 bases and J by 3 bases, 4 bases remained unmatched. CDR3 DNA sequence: TGTGCCAGCAGCGGGGGACAGGGGGCAGGCAAAAACATTCAGTACTTC. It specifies CASSGGQGAGKNIQYF.

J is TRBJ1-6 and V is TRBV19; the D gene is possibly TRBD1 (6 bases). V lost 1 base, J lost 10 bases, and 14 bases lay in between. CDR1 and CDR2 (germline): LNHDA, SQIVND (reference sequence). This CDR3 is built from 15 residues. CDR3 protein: CASSIGNRVESPLHF. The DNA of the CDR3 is TGTGCCAGTAGTATAGGAAACAGGGTGGAGTCACCCCTCCACTTT.

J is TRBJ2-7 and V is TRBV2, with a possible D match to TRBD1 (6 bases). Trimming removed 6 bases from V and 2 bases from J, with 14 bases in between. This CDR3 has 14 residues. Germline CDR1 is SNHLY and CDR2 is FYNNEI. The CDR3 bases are TGTGCCAGCAGCGCTGCTGGACAGACCTACGAGCAGTACTTC. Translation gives CASSAAGQTYEQYF.

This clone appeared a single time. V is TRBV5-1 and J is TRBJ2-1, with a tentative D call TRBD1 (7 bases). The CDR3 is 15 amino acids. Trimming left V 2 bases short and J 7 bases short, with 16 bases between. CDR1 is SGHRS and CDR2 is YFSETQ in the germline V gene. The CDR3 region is CASSLGGGGTNEQFF. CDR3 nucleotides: TGCGCCAGCAGCTTAGGAGGGGGCGGTACGAATGAGCAGTTCTTC.

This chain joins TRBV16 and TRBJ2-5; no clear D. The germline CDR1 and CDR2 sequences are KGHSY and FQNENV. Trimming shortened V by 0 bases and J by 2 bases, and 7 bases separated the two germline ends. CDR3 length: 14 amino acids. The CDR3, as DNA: TGTGCCAGCAGCCAATCTTGGAAGCAAGAGACCCAGTACTTC. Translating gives CASSQSWKQETQYF. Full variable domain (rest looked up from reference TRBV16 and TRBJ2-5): GEEVAQTPKHLVRGEGQKAKLYCAPIKGHSYVFWYQQVLKNEFKFLISFQNENVFDETGMPKERFSAKCLPNSPCSLEIQATKLEDSAVYFCASSQSWKQETQYFGPGTRLLVL.

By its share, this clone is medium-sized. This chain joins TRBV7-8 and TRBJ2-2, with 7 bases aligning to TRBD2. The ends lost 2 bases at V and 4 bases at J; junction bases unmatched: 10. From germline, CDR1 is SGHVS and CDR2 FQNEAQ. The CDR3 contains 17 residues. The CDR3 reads CASSLFWEGLGTGELFF. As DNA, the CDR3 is TGTGCCAGCAGCTTATTCTGGGAGGGACTGGGCACCGGGGAGCTGTTTTTT.